This TCR beta chain is from a study of shared clonotypes between healthy human individuals. Clones were read by immunoSEQ multiplex PCR, and TCRdb kept only the in-frame ones, dropping some. This table holds approximately 1,000,000 clones, 75% to 85% found once. This receptor was identified in a young man in good health. Some clones in this sample may be carry-over from other donors' samples. Specimen: memory CD4+ T cells from PBMCs. As to subset: CD45RA-negative fraction.

The CDR3 spells CASSLAGDLSYEQYF. CDR3 sequence (DNA): TGTGCCAGCAGCTTGGCGGGGGACCTCTCCTACGAGCAGTACTTC. V usage is TRBV5-6 and J usage is TRBJ2-7; a weak D match, TRBD2 (6 bases). This CDR3 contains 15 residues. The V end was cut by 0 bases, the J end by 0 bases, with 10 bases between. Looked up from germline, CDR1 is SGHDT and CDR2 is YYEEEE.